This TCR beta chain was captured by sequencing in a study of T cell repertoires in cytomegalovirus infection (dated by TCRdb to about 2019). About the full investigation: The peptide stimulations were aimed at well-studied HLA-B-restricted epitopes as well as recently identified HLA-C-restricted CMV epitopes, whose presentation resists viral immunomodulation. Donor HLA type was relevant to the analysis, as public TCR beta signatures indicated carriage of CMV infection together with the matching HLA type.

The sequencer listed for this sample is Illumina HiSeq 1500. TCRdb reanalyzed the raw reads on its own, using fastp at Q25 for trimming and MiXCR for clone calling, and kept in-frame beta chains. Rows matching on CDR3 protein sequence are summarized as one entry with the most common DNA and genes. The sample includes fewer than 1,000,000 distinct CDR3 sequences, with approximately 32% observed a single time. The ten largest account for under 15% of the sample. V is cut by 0 bases and J by 14 bases, and the space between the germline ends is 14 bases. Including cysteine and phenylalanine, the CDR3 has 13 amino acids. The DNA shown is the 39-base CDR3, in frame from base 1. CDR1 and CDR2 (LNHNV, YYDKDF) derive from the germline V gene (reference sequence). The meaning of the sample's treatment or condition label: in vitro stimulation with specific CMV peptide epitopes to enrich CMV-specific T cells.

As regards this clonotype: Its cognate antigen has yet to be identified. Per-base qualities were not stored, and no clone one base away is much larger.

Broad study findings and their caveats: The ex vivo response was dominated by HLA-C-restricted CMV-specific TCR beta clonotypes, which also provided the single most frequent clonotype in two of eight donors. In both this cohort and an independent approximately 400-donor cohort, the cumulative frequency of public TCR beta family members distinguished carriers of CMV infection plus the relevant HLA type.

This TCR derives from a human donor in good health (CMV status not recorded). Some clones in this sample may be carry-over from other donors' samples. The V and J genes are TRBV15 and TRBJ2-1; TRBD2 is perhaps the D gene, given 6 matching bases. Sequenced material: cultured CD8+ T cells from PBMCs, taken from culture after CMV antigen stimulation. The CDR3 region reads CATSRDRWDFEFF. The DNA sequence is TGTGCCACCAGCAGAGATCGGTGGGACTTTGAGTTCTTC.